The T cell receptor beta chain described here comes from a study of blood T cell repertoires in COVID-19. The data were produced by immunoSEQ multiplex PCR, yet TCRdb's version contains in-frame clones alone and is incomplete. There are 270,000 or so clones in the sample; around 89% occur only once, and 2.1% lies in the top ten. With V trimmed by 0 bases and J by 5 bases, 8 bases remained unmatched. The CDR3 consists of 16 residues. Germline V gene lookup returns CDR1 SGDLS and CDR2 YYNGEE. This receptor was identified in a woman aged 55-69 years with COVID-19, enrolled during active disease. Sequencing was carried out using peripheral blood. This chain joins TRBV9 and TRBJ2-5, with 9 bases that match TRBD2. CDR3 residues: CASSVAGGGAFETQYF. CDR3 nucleotides: TGTGCCAGCAGCGTAGCTGGCGGGGGGGCCTTCGAGACCCAGTACTTC.